This TCR beta chain was recovered during a study of blood T cell repertoires in COVID-19 (dated by TCRdb to the early 2020s). With respect to the entire study: Collaborator samples came from the United States, Italy and Spain and covered acute and convalescent phases of COVID-19. The repertoires were released in a freely available public database meant as a resource for research on the immune response to SARS-CoV-2. The dataset comprised deeply sampled blood TCRbeta repertoires from subjects exposed to, actively infected with, or recovered from COVID-19. The samples were drawn from two sources: the first 160 participants of the ongoing ImmuneRACE study, and fewer than 1,500 subjects contributed by 6 global collaborators. The sample metadata nearly always contained a de-identified subject ID, COVID-19 status, age in years and sex. The prospective study material was composed of cDNA or gDNA derived from T cells, B-cell-depleted T cells, or PBMCs. Where available, HLA class I and class II types were obtained from metadata supplied by the sample provider rather than from assay-based typing.

Overall study outcomes, separate from this receptor: The quantity of clinical and demographic metadata differed by source and by participant and was supplied without curation.

The collaborating institutions used their own protocols to collect whole blood in K2EDTA tubes. For TCRbeta analysis, collaborators shipped samples as frozen whole blood, isolated PBMCs, or DNA extracted from either of those sample types. On this clone: The antigen it recognizes is unknown. No much larger clone exists at a distance of one base, and base qualities are not known.

TCRbeta CDR3 regions were amplified from genomic DNA by means of the immunoSEQ Assay, a bias-controlled multiplex PCR. From the authors' description of their analysis: Nucleated cell counts per sample were estimated from amplification of reference gene primers within the assay. To quantify the absolute abundance of each unique TCRbeta CDR3 rearrangement, sequence reads were collapsed and filtered. For each sample, productive Simpson clonality was calculated as the square root of Simpson's diversity index across productive rearrangements. TCRdb provides this immuneACCESS table in a form limited to in-frame rearrangements. Some clones are lacking; in checked studies, under half of them reflect an unresolved V gene, and why the rest are absent is not known. D and trimming come from the DNA, and the V and J calls and clone size come from that table. In this sample the table shows 120,000 or so clones, around nine tenths of which occur a single time. The ten biggest clones cover 1% to 1.5% of the sample.

The CDR3 measures 13 amino acids from cysteine to phenylalanine. Only CDR3 DNA remains: 39 bases, in frame from the first base. Trimming takes 2 bases from V and 4 bases from J, and the germline ends sit 7 bases apart. The CDR1 and CDR2 encoded by the germline V gene are SGDLS and YYNGEE. The sequencing input was peripheral blood. This receptor was obtained from a woman of 80 years or more with acute or convalescent COVID-19. The chain is encoded by TRBV9 joined to TRBJ1-3; too little of a D gene remains to name it. The DNA reads as follows: TGTGCCAGCAGCGTCCTACCGGGAAACACCATATATTTT. This gives the protein CASSVLPGNTIYF.